This T cell receptor beta chain originates from a study of shared clonotypes between healthy human individuals. Points on this clone: Its target is not known.

CDR1 is MGHRA and CDR2 is YSYEKL in the germline V gene. V was cut by 4 bases and J by 3 bases, with 18 bases left in between. This CDR3 has 16 amino acids. Findings and caveats of the study: Larger richness was generally estimated for naive than memory subsets.

Generated by immunoSEQ multiplex PCR, the TCRdb table keeps only in-frame clones and is missing some. The table lists about 2.4 million clones, over 85% of them singletons. None of the donors, who were healthy HIV-negative adults, had recently had acute infections or vaccinations. The origin of this receptor is a man between 18 and 35 years old in good health. Some clones in this sample may be carry-over from other donors' samples. The gene calls are TRBV4-1 and TRBJ1-2, with D perhaps TRBD1 (6 bases). The source material was naive CD4+ T cells from PBMCs. Subset defined: CD45RA+ positively selected. The CDR3 DNA reads as TGCGCCAGCAGCCGTTGGGGGGGGCGGTTGGACTATGGCTACACCTTC. Residues: CASSRWGGRLDYGYTF.